This T cell receptor beta chain was retrieved from a study of T cells in localized non-small cell lung cancer. Produced via immunoSEQ multiplex PCR; TCRdb's table is partial and in-frame only. The table lists roughly 25,000 clones, around 87% of them singletons. CDR1 is MGHRA, CDR2 YSYEKL, per germline. The CDR3 is 16 amino acids. The germline V and J ends were trimmed by 1 base and 6 bases, with 15 bases remaining between them. To note about this clone: Its antigen is not identified.

Study outcomes and limitations: In uninvolved adjacent lung, T cell clonality reached its highest value, exceeding tumor. Within adjacent lung there appeared a median 57 of the top 100 tumor clones. Because sequencing included only one region (of the tumor), heterogeneity remains possible.

The sequencing used PBMCs, collected before any cancer treatment. The chain is built from TRBV4-1 and TRBJ1-4; D ambiguous. The TCR sequence derives from a man aged 40 to 69 with stage II lung adenocarcinoma. The CDR3 is CASSQVAPRRDEKLFF. CDR3 nucleotides: TGCGCCAGCAGCCAAGTCGCCCCACGGAGGGATGAAAAACTGTTTTTT.